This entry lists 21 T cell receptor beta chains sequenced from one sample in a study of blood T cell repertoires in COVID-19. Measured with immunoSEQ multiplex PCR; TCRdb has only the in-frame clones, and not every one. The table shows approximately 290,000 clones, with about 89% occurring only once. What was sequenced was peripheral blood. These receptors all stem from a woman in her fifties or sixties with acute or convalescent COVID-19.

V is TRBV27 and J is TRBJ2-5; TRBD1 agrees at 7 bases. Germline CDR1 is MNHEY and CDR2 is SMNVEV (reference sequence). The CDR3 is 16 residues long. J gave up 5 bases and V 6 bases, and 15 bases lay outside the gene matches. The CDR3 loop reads CASSTNWVGGLETQYF. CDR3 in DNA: TGTGCCAGCAGCACCAACTGGGTAGGGGGCTTGGAGACCCAGTACTTC.

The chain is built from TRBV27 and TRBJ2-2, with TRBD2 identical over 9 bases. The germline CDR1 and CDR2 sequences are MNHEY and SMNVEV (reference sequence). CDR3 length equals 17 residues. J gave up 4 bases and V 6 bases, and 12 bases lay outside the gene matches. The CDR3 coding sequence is TGTGCCAGCAGGTCGCCTGGGCGGGGGGGCTCCACCGGGGAGCTGTTTTTT. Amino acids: CASRSPGRGGSTGELFF.

CDR3 nucleotides: TGTGCCAGCAGCCAAGATTTGGGCAGGATGAACACTGAAGCTTTCTTT. It is translated as CASSQDLGRMNTEAFF. This sequence joins TRBV14 and TRBJ1-1; D is undetermined. Trimming pared 0 bases from V and 0 bases from J, leaving 11 bases between. This CDR3 spans 16 amino acids. Germline assignment: CDR1 SGHDN and CDR2 FVKESK. The full variable domain, completed using reference TRBV14 and TRBJ1-1, is EAGVTQFPSHSVIEKGQTVTLRCDPISGHDNLYWYRRVMGKEIKFLLHFVKESKQDESGMPNNRFLAERTGGTYSTLKVQPAELEDSGVYFCASSQDLGRMNTEAFFGQGTRLTVV.

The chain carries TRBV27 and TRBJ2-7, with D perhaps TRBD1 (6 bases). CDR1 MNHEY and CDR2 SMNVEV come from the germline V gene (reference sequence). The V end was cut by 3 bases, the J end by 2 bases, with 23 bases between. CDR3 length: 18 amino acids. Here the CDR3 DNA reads TGTGCCAGCAGTTTGGGGGCAGGGAACGGTCCACGGGCCTACGAGCAGTACTTC. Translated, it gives CASSLGAGNGPRAYEQYF.

CDR3 in amino acids: CASSQSGPSSEAFF. CDR3 DNA: TGCGCCAGCAGCCAATCAGGGCCTTCTTCTGAAGCTTTCTTT. V usage is TRBV4-3 and J usage is TRBJ1-1, with D possibly TRBD1 on 5 matching bases. Trimming removed 2 bases at V and 6 bases at J, with 13 bases between. Germline lookup yields CDR1 LGHNA and CDR2 YSLEER. This CDR3 is 14 amino acids long.

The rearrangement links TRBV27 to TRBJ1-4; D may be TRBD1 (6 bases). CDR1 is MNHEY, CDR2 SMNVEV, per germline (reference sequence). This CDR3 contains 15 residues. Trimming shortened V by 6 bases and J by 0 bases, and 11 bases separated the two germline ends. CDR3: CASRLNRATNEKLFF. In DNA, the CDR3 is TGTGCCAGCAGACTGAACAGGGCAACTAATGAAAAACTGTTTTTT.

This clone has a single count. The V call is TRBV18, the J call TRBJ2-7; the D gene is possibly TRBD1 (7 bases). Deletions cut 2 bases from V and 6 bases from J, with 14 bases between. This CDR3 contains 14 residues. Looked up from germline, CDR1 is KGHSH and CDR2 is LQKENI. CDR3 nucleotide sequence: TGTGCCAGCTCACCAGGGCAGGGGGGAAGCGAGCAGTACTTC. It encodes CASSPGQGGSEQYF.

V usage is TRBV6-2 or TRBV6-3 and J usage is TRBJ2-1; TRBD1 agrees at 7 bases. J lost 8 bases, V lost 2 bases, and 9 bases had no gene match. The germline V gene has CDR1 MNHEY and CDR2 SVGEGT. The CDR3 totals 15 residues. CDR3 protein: CASSYRDRPKDEQFF. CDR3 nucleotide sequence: TGTGCCAGCAGTTACCGGGACAGACCAAAGGATGAGCAGTTCTTC.

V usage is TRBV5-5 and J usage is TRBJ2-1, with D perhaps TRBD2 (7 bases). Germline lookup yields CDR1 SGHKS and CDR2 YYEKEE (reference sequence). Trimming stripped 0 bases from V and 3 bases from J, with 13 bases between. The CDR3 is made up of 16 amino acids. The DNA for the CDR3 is TGTGCCAGCAGCTTGGCACCGGGGGGCTACTACAATGAGCAGTTCTTC. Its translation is CASSLAPGGYYNEQFF.

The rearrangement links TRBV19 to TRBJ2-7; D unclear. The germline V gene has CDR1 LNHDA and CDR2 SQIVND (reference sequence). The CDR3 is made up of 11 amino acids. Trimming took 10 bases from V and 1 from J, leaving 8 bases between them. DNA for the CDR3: TGTGCCACCGCGGAGTCCTACGAGCAGTACTTC. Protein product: CATAESYEQYF.

CDR3 DNA sequence: TGTGCCAGCAGCGCCGGGACACTCGTTCCCTACAATGAGCAGTTCTTC. Translated, it gives CASSAGTLVPYNEQFF. The gene calls are TRBV9 and TRBJ2-1, with D perhaps TRBD1 (6 bases). Germline CDR1 SGDLS, CDR2 YYNGEE. The CDR3 consists of 16 residues. V shed 3 bases and J shed 2 bases, with 15 bases lying between them.

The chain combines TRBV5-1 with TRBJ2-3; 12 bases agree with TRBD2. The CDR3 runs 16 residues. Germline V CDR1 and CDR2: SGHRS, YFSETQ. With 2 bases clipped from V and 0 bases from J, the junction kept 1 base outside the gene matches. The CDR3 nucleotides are TGCGCCAGCAGCTTACTAGCGGGGGGTAGCACAGATACGCAGTATTTT. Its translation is CASSLLAGGSTDTQYF.

The CDR3 coding sequence is TGTGCCAGCAGTATCGACAGGGGGAATTCACCCCTCCACTTT. Protein: CASSIDRGNSPLHF. This chain connects TRBV27 to TRBJ1-6; TRBD1 matches 9 bases. V gave up 5 bases and J gave up 7 bases; unmatched junction bases: 3. CDR3 length: 14 amino acids. Germline loops: CDR1 MNHEY, CDR2 SMNVEV (reference sequence).

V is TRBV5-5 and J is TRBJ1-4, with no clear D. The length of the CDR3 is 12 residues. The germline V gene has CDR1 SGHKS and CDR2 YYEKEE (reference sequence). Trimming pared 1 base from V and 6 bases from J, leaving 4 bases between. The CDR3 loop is CASSLIDEKLFF. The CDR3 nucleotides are TGTGCCAGCAGCTTGATCGATGAAAAACTGTTTTTT.

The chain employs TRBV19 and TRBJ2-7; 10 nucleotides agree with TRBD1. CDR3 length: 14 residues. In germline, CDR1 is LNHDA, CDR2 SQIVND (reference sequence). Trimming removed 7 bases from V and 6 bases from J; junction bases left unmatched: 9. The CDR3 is CASTPGTGASEQYF. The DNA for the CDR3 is TGTGCCAGTACTCCGGGGACAGGGGCTTCCGAGCAGTACTTC.

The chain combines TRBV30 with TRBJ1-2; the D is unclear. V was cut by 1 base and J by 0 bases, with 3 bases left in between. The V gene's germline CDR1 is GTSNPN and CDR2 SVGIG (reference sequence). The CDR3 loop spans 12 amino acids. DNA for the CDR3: TGTGCCTGGAGTGGTACTAACTATGGCTACACCTTC. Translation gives CAWSGTNYGYTF.

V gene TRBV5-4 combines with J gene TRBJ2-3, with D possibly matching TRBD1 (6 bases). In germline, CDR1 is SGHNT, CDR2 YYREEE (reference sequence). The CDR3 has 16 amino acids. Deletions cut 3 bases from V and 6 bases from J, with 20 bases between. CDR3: CASSSGPPGQGDTQYF. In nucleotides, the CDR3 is TGTGCCAGCAGCTCGGGACCTCCGGGGCAGGGGGATACGCAGTATTTT.

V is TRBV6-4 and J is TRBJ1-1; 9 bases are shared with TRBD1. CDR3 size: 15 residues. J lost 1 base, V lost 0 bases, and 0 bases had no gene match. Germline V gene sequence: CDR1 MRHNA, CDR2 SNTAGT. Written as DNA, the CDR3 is TGTGCCAGCAGTGACTCGGGACAGGGGAACACTGAAGCTTTCTTT. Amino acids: CASSDSGQGNTEAFF.

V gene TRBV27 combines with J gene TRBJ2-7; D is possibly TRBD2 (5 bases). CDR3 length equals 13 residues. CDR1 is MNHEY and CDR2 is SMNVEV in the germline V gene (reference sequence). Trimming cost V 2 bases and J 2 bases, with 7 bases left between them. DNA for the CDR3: TGTGCCAGCAGTTTACGAGGGACCTACGAGCAGTACTTC. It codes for CASSLRGTYEQYF.

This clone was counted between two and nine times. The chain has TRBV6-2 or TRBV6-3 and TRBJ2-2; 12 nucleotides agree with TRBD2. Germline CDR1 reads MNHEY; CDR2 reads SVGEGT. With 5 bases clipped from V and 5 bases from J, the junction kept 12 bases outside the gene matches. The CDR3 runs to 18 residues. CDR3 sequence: CASSRSLAGGLKTGELFF. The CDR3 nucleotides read TGTGCCAGCAGTCGCAGCCTAGCGGGGGGGCTTAAGACCGGGGAGCTGTTTTTT.

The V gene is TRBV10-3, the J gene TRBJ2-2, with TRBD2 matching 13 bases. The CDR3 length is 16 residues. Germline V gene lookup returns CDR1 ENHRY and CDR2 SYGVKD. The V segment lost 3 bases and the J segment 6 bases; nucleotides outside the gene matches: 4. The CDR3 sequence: CAISESGLAGAGELFF. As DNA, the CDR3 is TGTGCCATCAGTGAATCAGGACTAGCGGGAGCCGGGGAGCTGTTTTTT.